These T cell receptor beta chains were read from a single sample in a study of blood T cell repertoires in COVID-19. Some clones are missing from TCRdb's copy, which holds only in-frame ones; the method was immunoSEQ multiplex PCR. The profile covers under 95,000 clones, with approximately 90% appearing a single time and 5.4% taken by the ten largest. Source material: peripheral blood. These receptors were taken from a man between 60 and 70 years old with acute or convalescent COVID-19. Each CDR3 is given with its conserved first and last residue. A D gene is named only where the DNA matches it firmly. Expanded clones are given a class, and other clones once, few, many or no size at all.

J gene: TRBJ2-5
V gene: TRBV7-2
D gene: NA
clone size: NA
CDR3 DNA: TGTGCCAGCAGCTTAGGTGGGGGCTCAGAGACCCAGTACTTC
CDR3 protein: CASSLGGGSETQYF

J gene: TRBJ1-1
V gene: TRBV7-9
D gene: NA
clone size: NA
CDR3 DNA: TGTGCCAGCAGCTCCTTAAAAGGGGCGGTGAACACTGAAGCTTTCTTT
CDR3 protein: CASSSLKGAVNTEAFF

J gene: TRBJ1-1
V gene: TRBV15
D gene: NA
clone size: NA
CDR3 DNA: TGTGCCACCAGCAGAGATATCGTGAGGACTGAAGCTTTCTTT
CDR3 protein: CATSRDIVRTEAFF

J gene: TRBJ2-1
V gene: TRBV29-1
D gene: TRBD1
clone size: NA
CDR3 DNA: TGCAGCGTTGAAAAAAGGGGGGACAGGGCCAATGAGCAGTTCTTC
CDR3 protein: CSVEKRGDRANEQFF

J gene: TRBJ1-2
V gene: TRBV6-1
D gene: NA
clone size: NA
CDR3 DNA: TGTGCCAGCAGTGAAGGTATCGAACTACCCTATGGCTACACCTTC
CDR3 protein: CASSEGIELPYGYTF

J gene: TRBJ1-2
V gene: TRBV6-5
D gene: TRBD1
clone size: NA
CDR3 DNA: TGTGCCAGCAGTACCGGACAGGGTCAATGGCACTTC
CDR3 protein: CASSTGQGQWHF

J gene: TRBJ2-7
V gene: TRBV5-4
D gene: TRBD1
clone size: NA
CDR3 DNA: TGTGCCAGCAGCTCGCGCCGGGACAGCTATTTCCACGAGCAGTACTTC
CDR3 protein: CASSSRRDSYFHEQYF

J gene: TRBJ2-7
V gene: TRBV5-6
D gene: NA
clone size: NA
CDR3 DNA: TGTGCCAGCAGCTCTAGGGGGAAGAGCTCCTACGAGCAGTACTTC
CDR3 protein: CASSSRGKSSYEQYF

J gene: TRBJ1-6
V gene: TRBV19
D gene: NA
clone size: NA
CDR3 DNA: TGTGCCAGTAGTCTTGCGGGGATCCTCTCCTATAATTCACCCCTCCACTTT
CDR3 protein: CASSLAGILSYNSPLHF

J gene: TRBJ2-1
V gene: TRBV6-2/TRBV6-3
D gene: TRBD2
clone size: NA
CDR3 DNA: TGTGCCAGCAGTTCCGACACTAGCGCCCGTTCCTACAATGAGCAGTTCTTC
CDR3 protein: CASSSDTSARSYNEQFF

J gene: TRBJ1-4
V gene: TRBV2
D gene: TRBD1
clone size: once
CDR3 DNA: TGTGCCAGCACCCGGGACAGGGAGGCCTATGAAAAACTGTTTTTT
CDR3 protein: CASTRDREAYEKLFF

J gene: TRBJ2-1
V gene: TRBV6-5
D gene: TRBD2
clone size: once
CDR3 DNA: TGTGCCAGCAGTTACTCGAGTACGGGGGGTAATGAGCAGTTCTTC
CDR3 protein: CASSYSSTGGNEQFF

J gene: TRBJ1-3
V gene: TRBV3-1/TRBV3-2
D gene: NA
clone size: once
CDR3 DNA: TGTGCCAGCAGCCAGCTTACCGCGTCCGGAAACACCATATATTTT
CDR3 protein: CASSQLTASGNTIYF

J gene: TRBJ1-6
V gene: TRBV25-1
D gene: NA
clone size: NA
CDR3 DNA: TGTGCCAGCAGTAACCGGACAGTGCCTTCACCCCTCCACTTT
CDR3 protein: CASSNRTVPSPLHF

J gene: TRBJ2-2
V gene: TRBV24-1
D gene: TRBD2
clone size: NA
CDR3 DNA: TGTGCCACCAGTCCTAGCGGGGGAACCGGGGAGCTGTTTTTT
CDR3 protein: CATSPSGGTGELFF

J gene: TRBJ1-2
V gene: TRBV7-9
D gene: NA
clone size: NA
CDR3 DNA: TGTGCCAGCGATTCAGTGAAAAACTATGGCTACACCTTC
CDR3 protein: CASDSVKNYGYTF

J gene: TRBJ1-2
V gene: TRBV5-1
D gene: NA
clone size: NA
CDR3 DNA: TGCGCCAGCAGCTTGGACAGGAAAGGCGGCTACACCTTC
CDR3 protein: CASSLDRKGGYTF

J gene: TRBJ2-7
V gene: TRBV6-1
D gene: NA
clone size: NA
CDR3 DNA: TGTGCCAGCAGTGAGGGAGGATACTACGAGCAGTACTTC
CDR3 protein: CASSEGGYYEQYF

J gene: TRBJ1-2
V gene: TRBV4-1
D gene: NA
clone size: NA
CDR3 DNA: TGCGCCAGCAGCCAAGGGACAGCGAACTATGGCTACACCTTC
CDR3 protein: CASSQGTANYGYTF

J gene: TRBJ1-1
V gene: TRBV29-1
D gene: TRBD1
clone size: NA
CDR3 DNA: TGCAGCGCCAACAGGGGGACGGGGACTGAAGCTTTCTTT
CDR3 protein: CSANRGTGTEAFF

J gene: TRBJ1-2
V gene: TRBV27
D gene: NA
clone size: NA
CDR3 DNA: TGTGCCAGCAGTTTAAAGGGAGGGGCGGCTCCCCTACTTGGTAACTATGGCTACACCTTC
CDR3 protein: CASSLKGGAAPLLGNYGYTF

J gene: TRBJ1-6
V gene: TRBV2
D gene: TRBD1
clone size: NA
CDR3 DNA: TGTGCCAGCAGCGAATCAAGACAGGGGAGTAATTCACCCCTCCACTTT
CDR3 protein: CASSESRQGSNSPLHF

J gene: TRBJ2-5
V gene: TRBV5-4
D gene: NA
clone size: NA
CDR3 DNA: TGTGCCAGCAGCCAAGGACAGTTGGGGGAGACCCAGTACTTC
CDR3 protein: CASSQGQLGETQYF

J gene: TRBJ1-1
V gene: TRBV2
D gene: NA
clone size: once
CDR3 DNA: TGTGCCAGCAGTGATCAGGGGTGGAATGAAGCTTTCTTT
CDR3 protein: CASSDQGWNEAFF

J gene: TRBJ2-3
V gene: TRBV7-6
D gene: TRBD1
clone size: NA
CDR3 DNA: TGTGCCAGCAGCCCCCACTCAGGGGGCCGGGCAGATACGCAGTATTTT
CDR3 protein: CASSPHSGGRADTQYF

J gene: TRBJ1-1
V gene: TRBV4-3
D gene: NA
clone size: NA
CDR3 DNA: TGCGCCAGCAGCCCCCACAGGCTCGCTGAAGCTTTCTTT
CDR3 protein: CASSPHRLAEAFF

J gene: TRBJ2-1
V gene: TRBV6-2/TRBV6-3
D gene: NA
clone size: NA
CDR3 DNA: TGTGCCAGCAGTGACCCAGGACTGGCGTCTCAGTTCTTC
CDR3 protein: CASSDPGLASQFF

J gene: TRBJ2-1
V gene: TRBV6-2/TRBV6-3
D gene: TRBD2
clone size: NA
CDR3 DNA: TGTGCCAGCAGTTACTCGGCTAGCGGGGGGGCAAGCTCCTACAATGAGCAGTTCTTC
CDR3 protein: CASSYSASGGASSYNEQFF

J gene: TRBJ2-7
V gene: TRBV18
D gene: TRBD1
clone size: NA
CDR3 DNA: TGTGCCAGCTCACCACAGGGACAGCGCCCTCCCACCGACGAGCAGTACTTC
CDR3 protein: CASSPQGQRPPTDEQYF

J gene: TRBJ1-2
V gene: TRBV27
D gene: NA
clone size: once
CDR3 DNA: TGTGCCAGCAGTCCCCAATTTAACTATGGCTACACCTTC
CDR3 protein: CASSPQFNYGYTF

J gene: TRBJ2-1
V gene: TRBV2
D gene: NA
clone size: NA
CDR3 DNA: TGTGCCAGCAGCTACACAGGGCCGGGGGAGCAGTTCTTC
CDR3 protein: CASSYTGPGEQFF

J gene: TRBJ2-6
V gene: TRBV2
D gene: NA
clone size: NA
CDR3 DNA: TGTGCCAGCAGACGGGACTCGGGACCTCTGCCCCCTGGGGCCAACGTCCTGACTTTC
CDR3 protein: CASRRDSGPLPPGANVLTF

J gene: TRBJ1-1
V gene: TRBV3-1/TRBV3-2
D gene: NA
clone size: NA
CDR3 DNA: TGTGCCAGCAGCCTACGATCCTCTAGGGATTCGGGAAACACTGAAGCTTTCTTT
CDR3 protein: CASSLRSSRDSGNTEAFF

J gene: TRBJ1-5
V gene: TRBV6-2/TRBV6-3
D gene: NA
clone size: NA
CDR3 DNA: TGTGCCAGCAGTTCTACGGGGTTTTATCAGCCCCAGCATTTT
CDR3 protein: CASSSTGFYQPQHF

J gene: TRBJ2-3
V gene: TRBV7-2
D gene: TRBD1
clone size: NA
CDR3 DNA: TGTGCCAGCAGCGGACAGGGGTCCACAGATACGCAGTATTTT
CDR3 protein: CASSGQGSTDTQYF

J gene: TRBJ1-2
V gene: TRBV3-1/TRBV3-2
D gene: TRBD1
clone size: many
CDR3 DNA: TGTGCCAGCAGACAGGGGGCGTGGGACTATGGCTACACCTTC
CDR3 protein: CASRQGAWDYGYTF

J gene: TRBJ2-3
V gene: TRBV2
D gene: TRBD2
clone size: NA
CDR3 DNA: TGTGCCAGCAGTGAGGGAGGGACAGATACGCAGTATTTT
CDR3 protein: CASSEGGTDTQYF

J gene: TRBJ2-1
V gene: TRBV6-5
D gene: TRBD2
clone size: NA
CDR3 DNA: TGTGCCAGCAGTTACACCCGGGGGGGCCGCTACAATGAGCAGTTCTTC
CDR3 protein: CASSYTRGGRYNEQFF

J gene: TRBJ2-2
V gene: TRBV19
D gene: TRBD1
clone size: NA
CDR3 DNA: TGTGCCAGTGCGGACAGGGGCGTTAGGACCGGGGAGCTGTTTTTT
CDR3 protein: CASADRGVRTGELFF

J gene: TRBJ2-3
V gene: TRBV6-1
D gene: TRBD2
clone size: NA
CDR3 DNA: TGTGCCAGCAGTGAACTGACTAGCGGGGGACCCTTTAGCACAGATACGCAGTATTTT
CDR3 protein: CASSELTSGGPFSTDTQYF